What follows is one TCR beta chain and its context. These data come from a study of blood T cell repertoires in COVID-19. Study-level information: Specimens from acute and convalescent COVID-19 originated in the United States, Italy and Spain.

This table comes from immunoSEQ multiplex PCR, and its TCRdb copy is limited to in-frame clones, with some not included. The sample holds approximately 290,000 clones, approximately 90% seen once. CDR1 and CDR2 from the germline V gene are SNHLY and FYNNEI. V trimming: 6 bases; J trimming: 11 bases; junction bases outside the gene matches: 12. CDR3 size: 14 residues. The chain combines TRBV2 with TRBJ1-1; TRBD1 matches at 10 bases. This TCR was sampled from a man aged 30 to 45 with acute or convalescent COVID-19. The sequenced sample consisted of peripheral blood. The DNA for the CDR3 is TGTGCCAGCAGCGAGCTGCCGGGACAGGGGTTGGCTTTCTTT. Encoded protein: CASSELPGQGLAFF.